These T cell receptor beta chains were read from a single sample in a study of T cell responses to AZD1222 COVID-19 vaccine. The protocol was immunoSEQ multiplex PCR, while the TCRdb copy is restricted to in-frame clones and leaves out a portion. The top ten hold 2.5% to 3% of the sample, which has about 110,000 clones, roughly 93% seen once. The sequencing used peripheral blood, collected 28 days after the second AZD1222 dose. Receptors were obtained from an adult who received the AZD1222 COVID-19 vaccine. CDR3s include the opening cysteine and the closing phenylalanine or tryptophan. The D gene is left open where the match is weak. For some rows the clone size is stated as once, few or many, or as a class when expanded; others skip it.

CDR3 protein	CDR3 DNA	V gene	J gene	D gene	clone size
CASSEGQGDLGGYTF	TGTGCCAGCAGTGAGGGACAGGGAGATTTGGGAGGCTACACCTTC	TRBV6-1	TRBJ1-2	TRBD1	-
CASSVDRGNTEAFF	TGTGCCAGCAGTGTGGACAGAGGGAACACTGAAGCTTTCTTT	TRBV2	TRBJ1-1	-	-
CASSLTSYEQYF	TGTGCCAGCAGCTTGACCAGCTACGAGCAGTACTTC	TRBV5-5	TRBJ2-7	-	-
CASSRVKGGKLFF	TGTGCCAGCAGTCGCGTGAAGGGGGGTAAACTGTTTTTT	TRBV6-5	TRBJ1-4	-	-
CASSLITQSGGNIQYF	TGCGCCAGCAGCTTGATTACACAGTCCGGTGGGAACATTCAGTACTTC	TRBV5-1	TRBJ2-4	-	-
CASRGNGEQYF	TGTGCCAGCAGGGGAAACGGCGAGCAGTACTTC	TRBV7-8	TRBJ2-7	-	-
CASSESGSYNQPQHF	TGCGCCAGCAGTGAGTCCGGGTCTTATAATCAGCCCCAGCATTTT	TRBV10-2	TRBJ1-5	-	-
CASSPLGDRYTF	TGTGCCAGTAGCCCCCTCGGGGATCGCTACACCTTC	TRBV19	TRBJ1-2	-	-
CASSRTGNEKLFF	TGCGCCAGCAGCAGGACAGGGAATGAAAAACTGTTTTTT	TRBV5-1	TRBJ1-4	TRBD1	-
CASSLALAGLSSYNEQFF	TGCGCCAGCAGCTTGGCACTAGCGGGGTTAAGCTCCTACAATGAGCAGTTCTTC	TRBV5-1	TRBJ2-1	TRBD2	-
CASSQDLGSYAPLHF	TGCGCCAGCAGCCAAGATCTGGGCAGTTATGCACCCCTCCACTTT	TRBV4-1	TRBJ1-6	-	-
CASSVGVEGNTIYF	TGTGCCAGCAGCGTAGGCGTCGAAGGAAACACCATATATTTT	TRBV9	TRBJ1-3	-	once
CASSPRTAPTNEKLFF	TGTGCCAGCAGCCCCCGGACAGCCCCAACTAATGAAAAACTGTTTTTT	TRBV3-1/TRBV3-2	TRBJ1-4	-	-
CASTPFQQGRNTEAFF	TGTGCCAGCACCCCGTTCCAACAGGGACGGAACACTGAAGCTTTCTTT	TRBV7-9	TRBJ1-1	-	-
CASSLVGIRGDEQFF	TGCGCCAGCAGCCTAGTGGGAATCCGAGGGGATGAGCAGTTCTTC	TRBV5-1	TRBJ2-1	-	-
CASRGTADSNQPQHF	TGTGCCAGCCGCGGGACAGCAGATAGCAATCAGCCCCAGCATTTT	TRBV19	TRBJ1-5	TRBD1	-
CASRLGEYNTEAFF	TGTGCCAGTAGATTAGGAGAGTATAACACTGAAGCTTTCTTT	TRBV19	TRBJ1-1	-	-
CARSLEGQGDHGYTF	TGTGCCAGAAGCTTGGAGGGACAGGGGGATCATGGCTACACCTTC	TRBV5-3	TRBJ1-2	TRBD1	-
CASSFTTVTSYEQYF	TGTGCCAGCAGCTTCACCACCGTTACAAGCTACGAGCAGTACTTC	TRBV7-9	TRBJ2-7	-	-
CASSQGEGAHGYTF	TGTGCCAGCAGCCAAGGGGAGGGGGCGCACGGCTACACCTTC	TRBV14	TRBJ1-2	TRBD1	once
CASSLITGRTYEQYF	TGTGCCAGCAGCTTGATTACCGGACGGACCTACGAGCAGTACTTC	TRBV5-5	TRBJ2-7	-	few
CASSLFGYNEQFF	TGTGCCAGCAGTTTATTCGGGTACAATGAGCAGTTCTTC	TRBV27	TRBJ2-1	-	-
CASSEQGDGNTIYF	TGTGCCAGCAGTGAACAGGGGGATGGAAACACCATATATTTT	TRBV2	TRBJ1-3	TRBD1	-
CASSQGLWSSYEQYF	TGCGCCAGCAGCCAAGGTCTCTGGAGCTCCTACGAGCAGTACTTC	TRBV4-1	TRBJ2-7	-	-
CASSPQEGATNEKLFF	TGTGCCAGCTCACCTCAGGAGGGGGCAACTAATGAAAAACTGTTTTTT	TRBV18	TRBJ1-4	-	-
CASSLVWSGDSYNEQFF	TGTGCCAGCAGTCTCGTGTGGAGCGGGGATTCCTACAATGAGCAGTTCTTC	TRBV6-6	TRBJ2-1	TRBD2	-
CAISVGAGSNEQFF	TGTGCCATCAGTGTTGGAGCGGGAAGTAATGAGCAGTTCTTC	TRBV10-3	TRBJ2-1	TRBD2	-
CASSSGPPEAFF	TGTGCCAGCAGTTCGGGCCCGCCTGAAGCTTTCTTT	TRBV12-3/TRBV12-4	TRBJ1-1	-	-
CASSLSSLSAFF	TGTGCCAGCAGCTTGAGCAGCTTGAGCGCTTTCTTT	TRBV5-6	TRBJ1-1	-	-
CASNPTGGRETQYF	TGTGCCAGCAATCCGACAGGGGGCAGGGAGACCCAGTACTTC	TRBV6-5	TRBJ2-5	TRBD1	-
CSVEVARSNTF	TGCAGCGTTGAAGTGGCGCGGTCAAACACCTTC	TRBV29-1	TRBJ1-2	-	-
CASTPLLKNTIYF	TGTGCCAGCACCCCTTTACTGAAAAACACCATATATTTT	TRBV11-2	TRBJ1-3	-	-
CASSFDPWNTEAFF	TGTGCCAGCAGCTTTGACCCGTGGAACACTGAAGCTTTCTTT	TRBV7-2	TRBJ1-1	-	-
CASSPGGNSPLHF	TGTGCCAGCAGCCCCGGGGGGAATTCACCCCTCCACTTT	TRBV14	TRBJ1-6	-	-
CASSESPDRTYEQYF	TGTGCCAGCAGTGAATCCCCGGACAGGACCTACGAGCAGTACTTC	TRBV11-2	TRBJ2-7	TRBD1	-
CASSLGTSSDEQYF	TGTGCCAGCAGCCTTGGGACTAGCAGCGACGAGCAGTACTTC	TRBV3-1/TRBV3-2	TRBJ2-7	TRBD2	-
CASSPRTQTGELFF	TGTGCCAGCTCACCAAGGACCCAGACCGGGGAGCTGTTTTTT	TRBV18	TRBJ2-2	-	-
CASSELRRLGLYGYTF	TGCGCCAGCAGTGAGCTCCGACGCCTGGGGCTTTACGGCTACACCTTC	TRBV10-2	TRBJ1-2	-	-
CASSDADSPYNEQFF	TGTGCCAGCAGTGATGCGGACTCCCCCTACAATGAGCAGTTCTTC	TRBV2	TRBJ2-1	-	medium-sized
CATRRSETQYF	TGTGCCACCAGGCGATCGGAGACCCAGTACTTC	TRBV15	TRBJ2-5	-	once
CASSGQGYGYTF	TGTGCCAGTAGTGGACAGGGCTATGGCTACACCTTC	TRBV19	TRBJ1-2	TRBD1	-
CASTRGQEGSPLHF	TGTGCCAGCACCCGCGGACAGGAGGGCTCACCCCTCCACTTT	TRBV7-9	TRBJ1-6	TRBD1	-
CASSRTENTEAFF	TGTGCCAGCTCACGGACAGAGAACACTGAAGCTTTCTTT	TRBV18	TRBJ1-1	-	-